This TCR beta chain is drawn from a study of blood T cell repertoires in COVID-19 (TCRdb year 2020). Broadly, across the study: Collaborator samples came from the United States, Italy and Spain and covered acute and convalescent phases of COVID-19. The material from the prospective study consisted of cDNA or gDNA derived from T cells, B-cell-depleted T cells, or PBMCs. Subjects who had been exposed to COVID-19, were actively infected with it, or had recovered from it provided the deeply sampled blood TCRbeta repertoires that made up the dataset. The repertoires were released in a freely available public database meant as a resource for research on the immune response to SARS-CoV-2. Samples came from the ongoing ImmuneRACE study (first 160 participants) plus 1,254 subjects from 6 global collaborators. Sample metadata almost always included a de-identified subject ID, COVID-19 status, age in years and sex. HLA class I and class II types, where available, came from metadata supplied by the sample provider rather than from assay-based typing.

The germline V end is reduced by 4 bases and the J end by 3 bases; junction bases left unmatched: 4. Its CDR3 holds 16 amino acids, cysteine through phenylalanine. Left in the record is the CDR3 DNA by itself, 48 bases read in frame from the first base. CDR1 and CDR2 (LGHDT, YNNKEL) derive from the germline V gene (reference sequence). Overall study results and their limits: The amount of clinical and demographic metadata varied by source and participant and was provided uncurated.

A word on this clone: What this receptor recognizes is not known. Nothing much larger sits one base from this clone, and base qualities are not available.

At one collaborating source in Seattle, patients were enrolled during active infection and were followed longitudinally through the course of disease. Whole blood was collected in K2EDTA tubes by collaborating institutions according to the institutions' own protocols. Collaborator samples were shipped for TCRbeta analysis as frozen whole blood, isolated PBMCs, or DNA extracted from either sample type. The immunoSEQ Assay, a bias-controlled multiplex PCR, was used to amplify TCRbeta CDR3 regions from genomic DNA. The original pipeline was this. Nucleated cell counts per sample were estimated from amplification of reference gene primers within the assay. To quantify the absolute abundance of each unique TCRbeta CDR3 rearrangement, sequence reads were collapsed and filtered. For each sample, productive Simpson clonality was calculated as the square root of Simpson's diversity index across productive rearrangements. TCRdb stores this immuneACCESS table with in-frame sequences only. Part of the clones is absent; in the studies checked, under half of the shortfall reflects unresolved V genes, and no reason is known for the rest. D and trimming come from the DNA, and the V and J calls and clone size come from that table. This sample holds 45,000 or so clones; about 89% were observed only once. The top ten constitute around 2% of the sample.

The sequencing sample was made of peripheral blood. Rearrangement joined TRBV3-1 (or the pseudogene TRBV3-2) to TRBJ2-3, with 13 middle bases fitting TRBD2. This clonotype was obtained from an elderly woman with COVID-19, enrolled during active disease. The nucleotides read TGTGCCAGCAGCCCTCGGACTAGCGGGAGAACAGATACGCAGTATTTT. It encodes CASSPRTSGRTDTQYF.